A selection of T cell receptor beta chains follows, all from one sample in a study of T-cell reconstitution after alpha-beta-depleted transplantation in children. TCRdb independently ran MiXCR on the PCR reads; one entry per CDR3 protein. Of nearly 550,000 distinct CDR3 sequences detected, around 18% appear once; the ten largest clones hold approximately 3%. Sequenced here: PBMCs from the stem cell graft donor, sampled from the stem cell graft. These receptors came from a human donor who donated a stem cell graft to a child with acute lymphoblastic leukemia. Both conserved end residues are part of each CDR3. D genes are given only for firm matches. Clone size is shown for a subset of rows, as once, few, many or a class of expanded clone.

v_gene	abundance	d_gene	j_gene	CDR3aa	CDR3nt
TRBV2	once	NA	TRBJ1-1	CASSVSGTNTEAFF	TGTGCCAGCAGTGTATCGGGGACGAACACTGAAGCTTTCTTT
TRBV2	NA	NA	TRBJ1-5	CASRGRAGLGQPQHF	TGTGCCAGCCGCGGGCGTGCCGGTCTCGGTCAGCCCCAGCATTTT
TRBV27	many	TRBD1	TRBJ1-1	CASSLQGGTEAFF	TGTGCCAGCAGCTTACAGGGGGGCACTGAAGCTTTCTTT
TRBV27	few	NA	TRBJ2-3	CATSVEGDTQYF	TGTGCCACCTCCGTAGAGGGGGATACGCAGTATTTT
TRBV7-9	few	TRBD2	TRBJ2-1	CASSFRTSGLYNEQFF	TGTGCCAGCAGCTTCCGGACTAGCGGTCTCTACAATGAGCAGTTCTTC
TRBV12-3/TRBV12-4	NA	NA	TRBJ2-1	CASTQYSSYNEQFF	TGTGCCAGCACCCAATATAGCTCCTACAATGAGCAGTTCTTC
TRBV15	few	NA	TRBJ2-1	CATMAGYNEQFF	TGTGCCACCATGGCGGGGTACAATGAGCAGTTCTTC
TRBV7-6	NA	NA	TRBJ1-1	CASSLGAGSNTEAFF	TGTGCCAGCAGCTTAGGTGCGGGGTCGAACACTGAAGCTTTCTTT
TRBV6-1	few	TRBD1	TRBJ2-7	CASGQGVTYEQYF	TGTGCCAGCGGACAGGGGGTTACCTACGAGCAGTACTTC
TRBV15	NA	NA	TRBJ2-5	CATSQPGHSVQETQYF	TGTGCCACCAGTCAGCCAGGCCACTCCGTTCAAGAGACCCAGTACTTC
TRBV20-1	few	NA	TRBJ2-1	CSAREYYGSSYNEQFF	TGCAGTGCTAGAGAATATTACGGGAGCTCCTACAATGAGCAGTTCTTC
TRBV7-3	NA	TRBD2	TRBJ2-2	CASSLNGVGLDGTGELFF	TGTGCCAGCAGCTTAAATGGGGTAGGACTAGACGGCACCGGGGAGCTGTTTTTT
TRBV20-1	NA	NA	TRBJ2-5	CSARVFRSQETQYF	TGCAGTGCTAGGGTCTTCCGGAGTCAAGAGACCCAGTACTTC
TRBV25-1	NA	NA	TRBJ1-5	CASSDGRQPQHF	TGTGCCAGCAGTGACGGGAGGCAGCCCCAGCATTTT
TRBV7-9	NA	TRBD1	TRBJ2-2	CASSTGTGRTGELFF	TGTGCCAGCAGCACCGGGACAGGCCGGACCGGGGAGCTGTTTTTT
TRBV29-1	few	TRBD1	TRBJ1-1	CSVGQGSVEAFF	TGCAGCGTGGGACAGGGTTCTGTTGAAGCTTTCTTT
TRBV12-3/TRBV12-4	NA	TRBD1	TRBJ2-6	CASSFDRGRGANVLTF	TGTGCCAGCAGTTTCGACAGGGGGAGGGGGGCCAACGTCCTGACTTTC
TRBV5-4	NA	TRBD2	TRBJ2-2	CASSLASAGVELFF	TGTGCCAGCAGCTTGGCCTCAGCGGGAGTGGAGCTGTTTTTT
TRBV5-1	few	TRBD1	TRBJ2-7	CASSPGQGIPYEQYF	TGCGCCAGCAGCCCGGGACAGGGAATTCCCTACGAGCAGTACTTC